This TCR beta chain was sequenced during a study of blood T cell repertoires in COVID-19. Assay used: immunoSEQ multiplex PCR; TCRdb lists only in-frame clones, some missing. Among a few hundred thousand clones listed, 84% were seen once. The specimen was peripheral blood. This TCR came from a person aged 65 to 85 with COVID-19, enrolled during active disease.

Written as DNA, the CDR3 is TGTGCCAGCAGTGGAGACAGGGAGGTGGAAAAACTGTTTTTT. Translation gives CASSGDREVEKLFF. J is TRBJ1-4 and V is TRBV6-6; 7 nucleotides line up with TRBD1. Germline V gene sequence: CDR1 MNHNY, CDR2 SVGAGI (reference sequence). Losses at the gene ends were 5 bases for V and 8 bases for J; bases not matched to a gene: 8. There are 14 residues in the CDR3.